The following is a T cell receptor (beta chain) sequence with its context. What this receptor recognizes is not known. No base-level quality is on record; no much larger clone is a single base apart. Genomic DNA was isolated and then used for TCRbeta deep sequencing. The immunoSEQ assay, provided as a commercial service, was used for TCRbeta CDR3 sequencing and initial data processing. The study's own analysis went as follows. Reads were demultiplexed, adapter and primer sequences were removed, similar clones were merged by frequency-ratio clustering, and V, D, J genes were annotated with IMGT. TCRdb's version of the immuneACCESS table is confined to in-frame rearrangements and falls short of the full clone set. An unresolved V gene accounts for under half of the shortfall where checked; the remainder is of unknown origin. V, J and clone size are taken as reported in that table, and D and trimming were inferred from the DNA itself. The sample table lists 13,000 to 15,000 clones, around four fifths of them with a count of one. The ten top clones hold 32% of the sample.

This sample is part of a study of somatic mutations in T cells in chronic GVHD (dated by TCRdb to about 2020). From the cysteine through the phenylalanine, the CDR3 covers 15 amino acids. The read is trimmed to its CDR3 DNA, 45 bases read in frame from base 1. Deletion took 3 bases off V and 6 bases off J, with a span of 14 bases between the germline ends. The germline V gene (reference sequence) provides CDR1 SEHNR and CDR2 FQNEAQ. For sorting, cells were stained with anti-CD3, anti-CD4, anti-CD8 and a Vbeta20 antibody from the IOTest Beta Mark kit and sorted on a FACSAria III to a purity above 98%. Peripheral blood was collected in sodium heparin tubes, and mononuclear cells were isolated by Ficoll-Paque PLUS density gradient centrifugation. CD4+ Vbeta20+, CD4+ Vbeta20-, and CD8+ T cell fractions were FACS-sorted before TCRbeta deep sequencing.

Sequencing input: Vbeta20-negative CD4+ T cells from blood. The cell subset or site label, as the study defines it: CD4+ T cells sorted as TCR Vbeta20 negative by flow cytometry. The sequence derives from a male patient in his fifties or sixties with chronic graft-versus-host disease. Following a transplant, a fraction of the T cells may be traceable to the graft donor. The chain joins TRBV7-9 to TRBJ1-4, and the D gene may be TRBD1, 6 bases matching. The CDR3 region has the sequence CASSFSRGGDEKLFF. DNA sequence: TGTGCCAGCAGCTTTTCCAGGGGCGGTGATGAAAAACTGTTTTTT.